This TCR beta chain was identified in a study of T cells in localized non-small cell lung cancer (dated by TCRdb to between 2020 and 2021). Regarding the study in general: The study analyzed T cell repertoires of 200 to 250 early-stage NSCLC patients, comparing tumors and uninvolved tumor-adjacent lungs. A mean age of around 66 years was recorded for the NSCLC patients, of whom under 150 were male and around 100 were female. The cohort was made up of approximately 250 treatment-naive NSCLC patients whose localized lung tumors had been resected.

The immunoSEQ Assay was used to sequence TCR beta CDR3 regions from DNA. In the source study's methods: T cell density was computed as TCR beta template counts normalized to usable DNA estimated by amplifying housekeeping genes. Richness was estimated using the preseqR package, with extrapolation to 400,000 templates for PBMC samples and to 120,000 templates for tissue samples. Clonality was taken to be one minus Pielou's evenness. Tissue-enriched TCRs were identified by differential abundance testing using productive amino-acid clonotypes, minimum total count 5 and alpha 0.1. The Jaccard Index and the Morisita Overlap Index were used to measure repertoire overlap between compartments. GLIPH clustered TCR beta CDR3s with public tetramer-defined viral CDR3s; viral motifs required at least three viral sequences plus V-gene enrichment. Entries here come from immuneACCESS through TCRdb and include only in-frame sequences with V and J called. Some clones fail to appear in such tables; in the studies checked, an unresolved V gene covers under half of the shortfall, and the cause of the remainder is unknown. V, J and clone size derive from that table, while D and trimming were established from the DNA sequence. For this sample there are more than 20,000 clones; approximately 86% appear just once. The ten largest clones represent 13% to 15% of the sample.

Spanning cysteine to phenylalanine, the CDR3 consists of 14 amino acids. Here the CDR3 DNA is all that survives: 42 bases in frame from base 1. Reading the germline V gene (reference sequence) gives CDR1 GTSNPN and CDR2 SVGIG. The V end loses 8 bases and the J end loses 5 bases, and a stretch of 21 bases separates them. A remark on this clone: Its specific antigen is unknown. No base quality information exists; no much larger clone differs at one position.

What the study reported, not specific to this receptor: Because of the exploratory design, TCR variables were selected using unadjusted p-values without false-discovery rate correction. Longer overall survival was associated with higher T cell density in blood, whereas shorter survival was associated with higher clonality in adjacent lung. Uninvolved tumor-adjacent lung showed the highest T cell clonality, higher than tumor, which suggests more focused antigenic responses in the adjacent lung. Multi-region tumor sequencing was not performed, so intratumor heterogeneity could not be excluded. A median of roughly 50 of the top 100 tumor clones turned up in the paired uninvolved adjacent lung, and some 28 of those clones also ranked among the top 100 of that same adjacent lung.

At diagnosis, tumor, uninvolved tumor-adjacent lung and peripheral blood were collected and then preserved as a mix of FFPE and fresh-frozen material. For TCR repertoire profiling, blood samples were analyzed in the form of peripheral blood mononuclear cells. The receptor's source is a female donor over 55 with stage I lung adenocarcinoma. The V and J genes are TRBV30 and TRBJ2-5, with a tentative D gene TRBD2 over 6 matching bases. Specimen: peripheral blood, collected before any cancer treatment. CDR3 region: CAGRWGRKGETQYF. The DNA reads as follows: TGTGCCGGCCGTTGGGGGAGGAAAGGGGAGACCCAGTACTTC.